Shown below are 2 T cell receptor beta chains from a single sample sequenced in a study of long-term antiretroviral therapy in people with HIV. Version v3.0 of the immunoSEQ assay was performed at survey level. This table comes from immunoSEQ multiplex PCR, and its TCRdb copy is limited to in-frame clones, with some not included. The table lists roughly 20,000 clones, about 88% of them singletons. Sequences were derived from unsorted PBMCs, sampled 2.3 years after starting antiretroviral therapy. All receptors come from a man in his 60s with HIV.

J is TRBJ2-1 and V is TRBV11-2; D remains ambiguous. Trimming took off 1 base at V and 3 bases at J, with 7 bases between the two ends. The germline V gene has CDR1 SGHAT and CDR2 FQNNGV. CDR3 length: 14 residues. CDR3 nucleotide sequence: TGTGCCAGCAGCTTAGGTGAGCTCTACAATGAGCAGTTCTTC. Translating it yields CASSLGELYNEQFF.

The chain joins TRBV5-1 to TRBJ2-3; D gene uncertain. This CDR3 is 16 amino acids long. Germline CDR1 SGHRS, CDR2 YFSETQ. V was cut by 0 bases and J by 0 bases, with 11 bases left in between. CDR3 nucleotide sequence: TGCGCCAGCAGCTTGGCTGGGTCCGGGAGCACAGATACGCAGTATTTT. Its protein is CASSLAGSGSTDTQYF.